A single sample gave rise to the 16 T cell receptor beta chains below, sequenced in a study of Ad26.COV2.S vaccination and SARS-CoV-2 variants. Using immunoSEQ multiplex PCR, the repertoire was profiled, and TCRdb retains in-frame clones only, with some absent. In the table there are a few hundred thousand clones, 90% of which are singletons. Stated treatment: about 20 received Ad26.COV2.S at low or high dose, single or two shots; 5 received placebo; per-sample allocation not given. The samples were gathered on day 63 after the first injection of vaccine or placebo. The input for sequencing was peripheral blood, taken in a trial of Ad26.COV2.S vaccine versus placebo. These receptors originate from a person aged 18 to 59 who received the Ad26.COV2.S COVID-19 vaccine or a placebo.

V gene TRBV5-6 combines with J gene TRBJ2-7; TRBD1 matches 7 bases. This CDR3 spans 16 amino acids. With 4 bases clipped from V and 5 bases from J, the junction kept 15 bases outside the gene matches. Germline CDR1 is SGHDT and CDR2 is YYEEEE. The CDR3, as DNA: TGTGCCAGCAGCCCAGGGGGTCCGTGGCCCTTCAACGAGCAGTACTTC. It yields the protein CASSPGGPWPFNEQYF.

The chain combines TRBV4-3 with TRBJ2-1; TRBD1 matches at 11 bases. The CDR3 loop spans 18 amino acids. The V segment lost 3 bases and the J segment 6 bases; nucleotides outside the gene matches: 13. Germline CDR1 reads LGHNA; CDR2 reads YSLEER. CDR3 bases: TGCGCCAGCAGCCAGGTCATTACCGGGACAGGGGGTGGCAATGAGCAGTTCTTC. Protein: CASSQVITGTGGGNEQFF.

The rearrangement joins TRBV5-1 to TRBJ1-1, with unresolved D. Germline V gene data show CDR1 as SGHRS and CDR2 as YFSETQ. The CDR3 is 14 amino acids. V lost 0 bases and J lost 1, with 7 bases in between. Written as DNA, the CDR3 is TGCGCCAGCAGCTTGGGGGGTTGGAACACTGAAGCTTTCTTT. Translating gives CASSLGGWNTEAFF.

The rearrangement uses TRBV7-2 and TRBJ2-2; no clear D gene. Germline V CDR1 and CDR2: SGHTA, FQGNSA. The CDR3 has 12 amino acids. V shed 7 bases and J shed 3 bases, with 6 bases lying between them. CDR3 in amino acids: CASTPDTGELFF. The CDR3 DNA is TGTGCCAGCACCCCTGACACCGGGGAGCTGTTTTTT.

The genes are TRBV3-1 (or the pseudogene TRBV3-2) and TRBJ1-1, with TRBD1 matching 7 bases. V was clipped by 4 bases and J by 4 bases; unmatched bases: 12. This CDR3 spans 16 amino acids. Germline loops: CDR1 LGHDT, CDR2 YNNKEL (reference sequence). The CDR3 region has the DNA TGTGCCAGCAGCCCATTAATTGACAGGGTGGGCACTGAAGCTTTCTTT. This encodes CASSPLIDRVGTEAFF.

The chain has TRBV27 and TRBJ2-3, with TRBD2 identical over 11 bases. Germline CDR1 MNHEY, CDR2 SMNVEV (reference sequence). V lost 2 bases, J lost 3 bases, and 4 bases stayed unmatched. CDR3 length: 16 residues. The CDR3 DNA reads TGTGCCAGCAGTTTAGTAGCGGGGGGGGTTACAGATACGCAGTATTTT. Protein sequence: CASSLVAGGVTDTQYF.

This rearrangement joins TRBV29-1 to TRBJ2-2; D might be TRBD1 or TRBD2, each matching 6 bases. V lost 6 bases and J lost 6, with 11 bases in between. CDR1 is SQVTM, CDR2 ANQGSEA, per germline. CDR3 length: 12 residues. The CDR3 bases are TGCAGCGTCGAGGAGGGGGCCGGGGAGCTGTTTTTT. Protein sequence: CSVEEGAGELFF.

The V and J genes are TRBV9 and TRBJ2-5; tentative D call: TRBD1 (5 bases). Germline CDR1 and CDR2: SGDLS and YYNGEE. This CDR3 spans 15 amino acids. The germline V and J ends were trimmed by 4 bases and 5 bases, with 18 bases remaining between them. CDR3 in DNA: TGTGCCAGCAGCAGGAAGGGGTCTAAGACGGAGACCCAGTACTTC. Its translation: CASSRKGSKTETQYF. Complete variable domain (other parts from reference TRBV9 and TRBJ2-5): DSGVTQTPKHLITATGQRVTLRCSPRSGDLSVYWYQQSLDQGLQFLIQYYNGEERAKGNILERFSAQQFPDLHSELNLSSLELGDSALYFCASSRKGSKTETQYFGPGTRLLVL.

The chain carries TRBV14 and TRBJ1-2; no firm D call. Per the germline V gene, CDR1 is SGHDN and CDR2 is FVKESK. V lost 1 base, J lost 4 bases, and 16 bases lay in between. CDR3 length: 16 amino acids. The CDR3 DNA follows: TGTGCCAGCAGCCAAGGACGCAGTGGGATCTTCTATGGCTACACCTTC. It translates to CASSQGRSGIFYGYTF.

V usage is TRBV11-2 and J usage is TRBJ1-2; possibly TRBD1 for D (5 bases). CDR1 and CDR2 (germline): SGHAT, FQNNGV. The V gene lost 5 bases and the J gene lost 6 bases, with 19 bases spanning the gap. This CDR3 spans 15 amino acids. The CDR3 DNA sequence: TGTGCCAGCAGCCCCCTGGAGGGGTGGGGGAATGGCTACACCTTC. Translated: CASSPLEGWGNGYTF.

The chain has TRBV27 and TRBJ1-2; unclear D gene. CDR3 size: 17 residues. Germline CDR1 and CDR2: MNHEY and SMNVEV (reference sequence). Between the trimmed V and J ends, which lost 7 bases and 0 bases, there was a span of 21 bases. CDR3 loop: CASTSGEAFLANYGYTF. DNA of the CDR3: TGTGCCAGCACCTCTGGGGAGGCCTTCCTAGCTAACTATGGCTACACCTTC.

This clone has a single count. CDR3 loop: CASSLDGNEQFF. CDR3 sequence (DNA): TGTGCCAGCAGCTTAGATGGCAATGAGCAGTTCTTC. The chain joins TRBV13 to TRBJ2-1; D unresolved. The CDR3 covers 12 residues. Germline V gives CDR1 PRHDT, CDR2 FYEKMQ (reference sequence). Trimming stripped 1 base from V and 6 bases from J, with 4 bases between. Full variable domain (remainder filled in from reference TRBV13 and TRBJ2-1): AAGVIQSPRHLIKEKRETATLKCYPIPRHDTVYWYQQGPGQDPQFLISFYEKMQSDKGSIPDRFSAQQFSDYHSELNMSSLELGDSALYFCASSLDGNEQFFGPGTRLTVL.

The gene calls are TRBV7-2 and TRBJ2-3; D call uncertain. The germline gives CDR1 SGHTA, CDR2 FQGNSA. Trimming took off 5 bases at V and 9 bases at J, with 18 bases between the two ends. The CDR3 spans 14 residues. The CDR3 region is CASSPRLGTETQYF. The CDR3, as DNA: TGTGCCAGCAGCCCAAGACTTGGAACTGAAACGCAGTATTTT. Variable domain in full (rest from reference TRBV7-2 and TRBJ2-3): GAGVSQSPSNKVTEKGKDVELRCDPISGHTALYWYRQSLGQGLEFLIYFQGNSAPDKSGLPSDRFSAERTGGSVSTLTIQRTQQEDSAVYLCASSPRLGTETQYFGPGTRLTVL.

In this sample, this clone turned up once. This sequence joins TRBV6-5 and TRBJ2-3; 9 bases agree with TRBD1. CDR1 is MNHEY and CDR2 is SVGAGI in the germline V gene. This CDR3 comprises 14 residues. Trimming cost V 8 bases and J 4 bases; bases outside gene matches: 7. DNA of the CDR3: TGTGCCAGCTCCCGGGGACAGGGATCAGATACGCAGTATTTT. Its protein is CASSRGQGSDTQYF.

This chain joins TRBV11-2 and TRBJ1-2; the D is unclear. Between the trimmed V and J ends, which lost 2 bases and 5 bases, there was a span of 12 bases. CDR3 length equals 14 residues. Germline CDR1 reads SGHAT; CDR2 reads FQNNGV. CDR3 residues: CASSLIEQKYGYTF. The CDR3 DNA is TGTGCCAGCAGCTTAATCGAGCAAAAATATGGCTACACCTTC.

The chain carries TRBV15 and TRBJ2-7; 7 bases match TRBD1. The CDR3 sequence is 15 residues long. Germline V gives CDR1 LNHNV, CDR2 YYDKDF (reference sequence). J gave up 2 bases and V 0 bases, and 4 bases lay outside the gene matches. The CDR3 here is CATSRDLGTAYEQYV. The CDR3 DNA sequence: TGTGCCACCAGCAGAGATCTAGGGACAGCCTACGAGCAGTACGTC.